The clone carrying this T cell receptor beta chain was observed a handful of times. Antigen unknown. The data were taken from a study of T cells after yellow fever vaccination. Study as a whole: Fractions low in cell number were prepared with SMART-Seq v4 Ultra Low Input. Overall study results and limits: Though it reached lower strength, the secondary response hit its peak faster, day 5 versus 15. Subsequent booster samples again held most clones from primary vaccination (96% CD4, roughly 88% CD8).

This CDR3 has 16 amino acids. V lost 0 bases, J lost 7 bases, and 9 bases stayed unmatched. Per the germline V gene, CDR1 is SGHKS and CDR2 is YYEKEE (reference sequence). Conversion of TCR transcripts into cDNA relied on 5'RACE template switching, which added a universal primer site and UMIs. TCRdb re-called the 5' RACE reads with MiXCR, one entry per CDR3 protein. The data show 200,000 to 300,000 distinct CDR3 sequences, about 7% seen once. The receptor was isolated from a man aged 25-40 years who received the YFV17D yellow fever vaccine. This rearrangement joins TRBV5-5 to TRBJ2-1; 8 nucleotides align to TRBD1. The sample here was CD4+ T cells sorted from PBMCs, taken on the day of the yellow fever booster vaccination. The CDR3 coding sequence is TGTGCCAGCAGCTTGGAGGACAGGGTAGTCGGGAATGAGCAGTTCTTC. It is translated as CASSLEDRVVGNEQFF.